Listed here is a single T cell receptor (delta chain). This clone was seen more than once but under ten times. What antigen it recognizes has not been identified. Base-call qualities are not available, and no considerably larger clone is one nucleotide away. The sample is drawn from a study of Vδ1+ human thymocytes (dated by TCRdb to between 2018 and 2020). Study-level background: As a data resource, the study described the mRNA-level TRG and TRD CDR3 repertoires of highly purified Vdelta1+ thymocytes obtained from young children. The multiplex-based CDR3 amplicon strategy had previously been validated against 5'RACE-based CDR3 amplicon generation methods.

Thymic samples were depleted of alphabeta T cells, then CD3+ TCRVdelta1+ TCRVdelta2- thymocytes were FACS-sorted. The purity of the sorted Vdelta1+ thymocytes fell between roughly 98% and 99.6%. Thymic specimens came from roughly 8 paediatric patients undergoing corrective cardiac surgery, aged from roughly 5 days to 15 months. The thymic tissue was dispersed, and mononuclear cells were isolated using a Histopaque-1077 density gradient. Staining used anti-TCRVdelta1 clone TS8.2, anti-TCRVdelta2 clone B6, anti-CD3 clone HIT3a and anti-TCRalphabeta clone IP26 antibodies. The investigation overall reported the following: Because no clustering by age or sex was seen, donors were not stratified by age or sex in the analyses. In contrast to oligoclonal peripheral blood repertoires, thymic TRG and TRD repertoires appeared to be highly polyclonal with Gaussian CDR3 length distributions. Many TRG clonotypes were shared between donors (up to about 6.9x10^3), whereas TRD repertoires were essentially private (max 116 shared). Because unexpected Vdelta2 sequences could lead to misinterpretation of bulk repertoire data, the authors recommended using highly purified populations and single-cell validation. Even though sort purity was high, around 19% of thymic TRD sequences were Vdelta2 (and few were Vdelta3), which was not the case for the peripheral blood Vdelta1+ controls.

RNA was isolated using the RNeasy mini kit, and reverse transcription was performed with Superscript III. To generate the CDR3 amplicons, a multiplex PCR was run using pooled V-gene forward primers together with a constant-region reverse primer that carried Illumina adaptor overhangs. After gel purification, the amplicons were indexed with Nextera index primers during eight to nine additional PCR cycles and then purified using AMPure XP beads. Libraries were sequenced on an Illumina MiSeq with paired-end 250 bp reads, dual indexing and around 22% PhiX spike-in. From the authors' description of their analysis: Read quality was checked with FastQC, and TRG read pairs were merged using ea-utils fastq-join. Sequences were annotated with IMGT/HighV-QUEST, keeping only productive sequences with unambiguous V-gene assignment; clonotypes were defined by identical CDR3 sequence. Downstream analysis used VDJtools 1.1.1, tcR 2.2.3, Treemap and vegan Shannon diversity in R 3.4.4. With CATT, TCRdb called clones again from the public reads; duplicate DNA rows were later joined. None of the V and J calls come from the authors' own analysis; TCRdb made them. For this sample the table gives about 58,000 delta-chain clones, of which about 15% were detected only once. Around 0.37% of the sample is taken by the ten largest.

Trimming leaves V shorter by 3 bases and J shorter by 3 bases, with the junction holding 34 bases beyond the gene matches. Inclusive of the bounding cysteine and phenylalanine, the CDR3 is 26 residues long. The retained sequence is limited to the CDR3, 78 bases, with the frame set at the first base. CDR1 TSWWSYY and CDR2 QGS are derived from the germline V gene. This sequence was found in a girl in the first two years of life who had congenital heart surgery. The sequenced sample consisted of Vdelta1+ gamma-delta thymocytes from the thymus. The cell subset or site label, read with the paper, signifies: FACS-sorted CD3+ TCRalphabeta- TCRVdelta1+ TCRVdelta2- thymocytes. The chain is assembled from TRDV1 and TRDJ1; 13 of the junction bases match TRDD3. The CDR3 region reads CALGEGVVITLGDTRLFPYTSDKLIF. DNA sequence: TGTGCTCTTGGGGAGGGGGTTGTGATTACACTGGGGGATACGCGTCTGTTCCCTTATACGTCCGATAAACTCATCTTT.